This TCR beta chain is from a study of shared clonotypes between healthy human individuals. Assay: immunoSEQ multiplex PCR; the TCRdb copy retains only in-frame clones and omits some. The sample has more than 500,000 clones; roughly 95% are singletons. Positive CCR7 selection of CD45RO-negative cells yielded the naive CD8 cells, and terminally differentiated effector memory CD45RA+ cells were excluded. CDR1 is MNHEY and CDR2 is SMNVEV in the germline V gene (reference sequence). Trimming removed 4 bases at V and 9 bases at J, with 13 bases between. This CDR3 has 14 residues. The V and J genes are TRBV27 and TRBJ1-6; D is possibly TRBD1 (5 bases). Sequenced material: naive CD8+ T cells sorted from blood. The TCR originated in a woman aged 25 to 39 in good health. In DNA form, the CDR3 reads TGTGCCAGCAGTTGGGTAGGGGCCATTTCACCCCTCCACTTT. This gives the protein CASSWVGAISPLHF.